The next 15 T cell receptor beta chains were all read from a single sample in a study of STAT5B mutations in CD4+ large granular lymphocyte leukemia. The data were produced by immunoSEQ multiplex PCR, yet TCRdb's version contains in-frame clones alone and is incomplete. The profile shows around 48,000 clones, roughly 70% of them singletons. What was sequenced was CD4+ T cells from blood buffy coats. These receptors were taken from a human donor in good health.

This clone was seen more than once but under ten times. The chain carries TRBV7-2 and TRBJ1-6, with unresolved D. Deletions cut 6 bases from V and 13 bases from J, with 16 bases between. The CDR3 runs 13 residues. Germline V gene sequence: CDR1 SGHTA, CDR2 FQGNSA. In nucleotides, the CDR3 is TGTGCCAGCAGTCCTGGGCAGTTGTTGCCCCTCCACTTT. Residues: CASSPGQLLPLHF.

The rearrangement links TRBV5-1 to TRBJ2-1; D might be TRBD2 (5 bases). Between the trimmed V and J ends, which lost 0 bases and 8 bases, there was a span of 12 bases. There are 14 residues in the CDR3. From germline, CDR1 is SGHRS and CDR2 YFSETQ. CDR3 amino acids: CASSLASSVYEQFF. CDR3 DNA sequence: TGCGCCAGCAGCTTGGCCAGTAGCGTCTATGAGCAGTTCTTC.

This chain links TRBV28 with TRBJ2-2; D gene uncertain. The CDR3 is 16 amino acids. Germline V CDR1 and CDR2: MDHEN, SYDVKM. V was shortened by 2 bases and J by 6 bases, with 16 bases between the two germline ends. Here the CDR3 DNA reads TGTGCCAGCAGTTTAAGTGGAATCATTACCGCCGGGGAGCTGTTTTTT. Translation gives CASSLSGIITAGELFF. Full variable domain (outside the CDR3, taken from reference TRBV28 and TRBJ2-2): DVKVTQSSRYLVKRTGEKVFLECVQDMDHENMFWYRQDPGLGLRLIYFSYDVKMKEKGDIPEGYSVSREKKERFSLILESASTNQTSMYLCASSLSGIITAGELFFGEGSRLTVL.

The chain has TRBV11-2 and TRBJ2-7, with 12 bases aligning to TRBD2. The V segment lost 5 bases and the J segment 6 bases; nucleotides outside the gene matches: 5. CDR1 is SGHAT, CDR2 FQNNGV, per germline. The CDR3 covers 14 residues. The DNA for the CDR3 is TGTGCCAGCAGCATGACTAGCGGGGGAGTCGAGCAGTACGTC. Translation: CASSMTSGGVEQYV.

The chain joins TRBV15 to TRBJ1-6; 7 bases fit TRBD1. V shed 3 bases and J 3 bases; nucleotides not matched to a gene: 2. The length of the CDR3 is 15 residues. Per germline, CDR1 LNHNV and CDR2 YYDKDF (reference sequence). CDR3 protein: CATSRGTDYNSPLHF. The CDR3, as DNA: TGTGCCACCAGCAGGGGGACAGACTATAATTCACCCCTCCACTTT.

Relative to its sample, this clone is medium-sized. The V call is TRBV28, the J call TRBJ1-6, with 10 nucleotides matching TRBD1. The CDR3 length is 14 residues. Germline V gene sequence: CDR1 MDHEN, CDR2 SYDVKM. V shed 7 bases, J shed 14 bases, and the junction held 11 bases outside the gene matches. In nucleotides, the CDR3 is TGTGCCAGCAATCCGGGGGACAGGGGAAGTTCCCTCCACTTT. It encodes CASNPGDRGSSLHF.

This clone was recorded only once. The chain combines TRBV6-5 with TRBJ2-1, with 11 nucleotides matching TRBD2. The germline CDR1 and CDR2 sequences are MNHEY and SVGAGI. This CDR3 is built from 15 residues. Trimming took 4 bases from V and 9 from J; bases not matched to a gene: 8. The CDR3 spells CASSSLAGGLGEQFF. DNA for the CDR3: TGTGCCAGCAGTTCGCTAGCGGGGGGACTTGGTGAGCAGTTCTTC.

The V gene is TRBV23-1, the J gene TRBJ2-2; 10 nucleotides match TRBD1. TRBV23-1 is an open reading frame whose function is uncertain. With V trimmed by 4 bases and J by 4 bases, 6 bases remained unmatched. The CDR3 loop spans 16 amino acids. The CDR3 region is CASSLRQGAVTGELFF. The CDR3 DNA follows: TGCGCCAGCAGTCTAAGACAGGGGGCGGTCACCGGGGAGCTGTTTTTT.

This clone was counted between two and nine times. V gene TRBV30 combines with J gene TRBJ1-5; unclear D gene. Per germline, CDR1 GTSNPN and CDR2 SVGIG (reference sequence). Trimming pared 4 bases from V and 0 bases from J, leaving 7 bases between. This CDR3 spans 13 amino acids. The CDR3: CAWNGDSNQPQHF. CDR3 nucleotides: TGTGCCTGGAACGGAGATAGCAATCAGCCCCAGCATTTT.

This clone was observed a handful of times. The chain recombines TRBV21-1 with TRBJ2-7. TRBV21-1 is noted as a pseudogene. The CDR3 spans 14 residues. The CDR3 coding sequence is TGTGCCAGCAGCCCAGGCAGGACCTTCTACGAGCAGTACTTC. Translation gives CASSPGRTFYEQYF.

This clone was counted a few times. The CDR3 region has the DNA TGTGCCAGCAGCGCAGGGGGGATTTCCCAAGAGACCCAGTACTTC. As protein: CASSAGGISQETQYF. This chain joins TRBV9 and TRBJ2-5; the D gene is possibly TRBD1 (7 bases). The CDR3 is 15 residues long. V was cut by 3 bases and J by 1 base, with 13 bases left in between. Germline V CDR1 and CDR2: SGDLS, YYNGEE.

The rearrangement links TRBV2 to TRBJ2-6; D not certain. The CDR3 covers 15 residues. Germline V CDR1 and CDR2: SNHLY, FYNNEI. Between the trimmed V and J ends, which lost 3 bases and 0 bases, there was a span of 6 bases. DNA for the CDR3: TGTGCCAGCAGTGATACCAGCTCTGGGGCCAACGTCCTGACTTTC. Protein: CASSDTSSGANVLTF.

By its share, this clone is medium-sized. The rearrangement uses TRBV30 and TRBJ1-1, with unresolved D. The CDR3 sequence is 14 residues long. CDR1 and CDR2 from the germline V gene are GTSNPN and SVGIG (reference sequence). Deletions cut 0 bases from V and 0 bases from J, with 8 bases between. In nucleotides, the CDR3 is TGTGCCTGGAGTGTATGGCAGATGAACACTGAAGCTTTCTTT. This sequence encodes CAWSVWQMNTEAFF.

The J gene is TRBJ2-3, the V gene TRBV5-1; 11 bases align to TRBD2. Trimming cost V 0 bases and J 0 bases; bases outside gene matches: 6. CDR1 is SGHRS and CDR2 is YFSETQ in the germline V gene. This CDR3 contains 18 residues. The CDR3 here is CASSLGPLAGDSTDTQYF. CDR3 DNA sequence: TGCGCCAGCAGCTTGGGGCCACTAGCGGGGGACAGCACAGATACGCAGTATTTT.

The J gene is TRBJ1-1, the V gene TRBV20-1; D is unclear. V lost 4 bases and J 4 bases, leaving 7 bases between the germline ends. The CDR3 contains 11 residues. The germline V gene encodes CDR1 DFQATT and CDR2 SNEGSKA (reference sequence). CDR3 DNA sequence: TGCAGTGCTACGGAGCTCACTGAAGCTTTCTTT. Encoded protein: CSATELTEAFF.